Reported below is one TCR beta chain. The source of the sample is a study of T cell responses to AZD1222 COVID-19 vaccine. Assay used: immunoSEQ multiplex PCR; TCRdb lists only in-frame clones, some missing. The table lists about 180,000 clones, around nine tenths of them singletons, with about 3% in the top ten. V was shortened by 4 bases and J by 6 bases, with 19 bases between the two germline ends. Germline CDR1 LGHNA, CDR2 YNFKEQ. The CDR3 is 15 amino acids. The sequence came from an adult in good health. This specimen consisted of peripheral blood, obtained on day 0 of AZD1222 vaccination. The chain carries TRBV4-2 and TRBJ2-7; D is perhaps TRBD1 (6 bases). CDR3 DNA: TGTGCCAGCAGCCTTTCCGACGGACAGAGGCGCGAGCAGTACTTC. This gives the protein CASSLSDGQRREQYF.